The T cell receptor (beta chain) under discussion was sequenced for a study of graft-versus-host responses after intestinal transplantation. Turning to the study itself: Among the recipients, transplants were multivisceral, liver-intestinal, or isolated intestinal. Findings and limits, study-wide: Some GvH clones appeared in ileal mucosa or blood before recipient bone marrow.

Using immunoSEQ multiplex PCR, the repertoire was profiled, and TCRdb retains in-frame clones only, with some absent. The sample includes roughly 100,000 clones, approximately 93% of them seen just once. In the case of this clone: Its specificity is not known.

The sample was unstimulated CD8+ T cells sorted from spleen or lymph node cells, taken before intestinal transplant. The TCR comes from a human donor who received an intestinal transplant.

CDR3 loop: CASSWGLRRPINNSPLHF. DNA of the CDR3: TGTGCCAGCAGCTGGGGTTTGAGGAGGCCAATAAATAATTCACCCCTCCACTTT. V usage is TRBV7-2 and J usage is TRBJ1-6; D unresolved. V gave up 4 bases and J gave up 5 bases, with 21 bases separating them. Germline-derived CDR1 and CDR2 are SGHTA and FQGNSA. The CDR3 has 18 amino acids. Full variable domain (outside the CDR3, taken from reference TRBV7-2 and TRBJ1-6): GAGVSQSPSNKVTEKGKDVELRCDPISGHTALYWYRQSLGQGLEFLIYFQGNSAPDKSGLPSDRFSAERTGGSVSTLTIQRTQQEDSAVYLCASSWGLRRPINNSPLHFGNGTRLTVT.